A selection of T cell receptor beta chains follows, all from one sample in a study of long-term antiretroviral therapy in people with HIV. This table comes from immunoSEQ multiplex PCR, and its TCRdb copy is limited to in-frame clones, with some not included. The sample includes around 22,000 clones, over 80% of them seen just once. The input for sequencing was unsorted PBMCs, taken approximately 4.5 years after starting antiretroviral therapy. The receptors were sampled from a young man with HIV. CDR3s include the opening cysteine and the closing phenylalanine or tryptophan. The D gene is left open where the match is weak. The listing skips clone size in some rows; elsewhere it reads once, few, many or a size class.

v_call,d_call,clone_size,j_call,cdr3_nt,cdr3_aa
TRBV11-2,-,few,TRBJ2-6,TGTGCCAGCAGCTCATTACTCAAGCAACAAAGTCGGGCCAACGTCCTGACTTTC,CASSSLLKQQSRANVLTF
TRBV28,TRBD1,once,TRBJ1-5,TGTGCCAGCAGCCGAACCGGGACAGGCTATCAGCCCCAGCATTTT,CASSRTGTGYQPQHF
TRBV27,-,-,TRBJ2-3,TGTGCCAGCAGTTCGCAGGGAAATACGCAGTATTTT,CASSSQGNTQYF
TRBV5-1,-,-,TRBJ2-3,TGCGCCAGCAGCTTTGGGGGTAGCACAGATACGCAGTATTTT,CASSFGGSTDTQYF
TRBV6-5,-,few,TRBJ2-7,TGTGCCAGCAGCCCCACTCTGGGGAGCTCCTACGAGCAGTACTTC,CASSPTLGSSYEQYF
TRBV7-3,-,-,TRBJ2-7,TGTGCCAGCAGCTTACGGGGGACGGGAGACGAGCAGTACTTC,CASSLRGTGDEQYF
TRBV7-6,-,few,TRBJ1-4,TGTGCCAGCAGCTTATGGGCGCTCCAATCAACTAATGAAAAACTGTTTTTT,CASSLWALQSTNEKLFF
TRBV4-2,TRBD1,few,TRBJ1-4,TGTGCCAGCAGCCAAGAAACAGGGGGCGCGGAAAAACTGTTTTTT,CASSQETGGAEKLFF
TRBV2,TRBD1,-,TRBJ2-2,TGTGCCAGCGGCTCCGGGACAGGGGGCACCGGGGAGCTGTTTTTT,CASGSGTGGTGELFF
TRBV30,-,-,TRBJ2-3,TGTGCCTGTTCTCTATCAATCAGCACAGATACGCAGTATTTT,CACSLSISTDTQYF
TRBV6-1,TRBD1,-,TRBJ1-2,TGTGCCAGCACCCTGGACAGGGAGAGAGTCTATGGCTACACCTTC,CASTLDRERVYGYTF
TRBV9,-,-,TRBJ1-1,TGTGCCAGCAGTGCGGACATAGGGGCTGAAGCTTTCTTT,CASSADIGAEAFF
TRBV27,-,-,TRBJ1-1,TGTGCCAGCAACCTCTCTAAGGGGTTTGGCACTGAAGCTTTCTTT,CASNLSKGFGTEAFF
TRBV6-5,-,-,TRBJ1-4,TGTGCCAGCAGTTACTTGGGGACTAATGAAAAACTGTTTTTT,CASSYLGTNEKLFF
TRBV9,-,-,TRBJ1-1,TGTGCCAGCAGCGTAGGGACAATACCCACTGAAGCTTTCTTT,CASSVGTIPTEAFF
TRBV7-8,-,-,TRBJ1-5,TGTGCCAGCAGCAACACAGGGAGAAGTAGCAATCAGCCCCAGCATTTT,CASSNTGRSSNQPQHF
TRBV18,-,-,TRBJ2-6,TGTGCCAGCTCACCGCTGTCTGGGGCCAACGTCCTGACTTTC,CASSPLSGANVLTF
TRBV5-4,-,few,TRBJ1-6,TGTGCCAGCAGCTTCTCCTCGGGTTCACCCCTCCACTTT,CASSFSSGSPLHF